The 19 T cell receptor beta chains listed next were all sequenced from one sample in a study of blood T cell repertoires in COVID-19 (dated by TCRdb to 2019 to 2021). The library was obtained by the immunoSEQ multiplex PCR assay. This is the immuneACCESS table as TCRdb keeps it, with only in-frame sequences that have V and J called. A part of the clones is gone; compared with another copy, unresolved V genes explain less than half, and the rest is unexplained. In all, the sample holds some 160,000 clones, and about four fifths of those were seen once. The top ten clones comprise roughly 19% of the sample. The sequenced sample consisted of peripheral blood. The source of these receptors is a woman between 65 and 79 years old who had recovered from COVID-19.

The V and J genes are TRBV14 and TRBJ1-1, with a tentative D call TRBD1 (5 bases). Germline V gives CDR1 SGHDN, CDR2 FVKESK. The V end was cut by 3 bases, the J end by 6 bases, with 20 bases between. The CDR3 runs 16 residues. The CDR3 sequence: CASSHTVGVGGAEAFF. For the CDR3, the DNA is TGTGCCAGCAGCCACACGGTAGGGGTGGGTGGCGCTGAAGCTTTCTTT.

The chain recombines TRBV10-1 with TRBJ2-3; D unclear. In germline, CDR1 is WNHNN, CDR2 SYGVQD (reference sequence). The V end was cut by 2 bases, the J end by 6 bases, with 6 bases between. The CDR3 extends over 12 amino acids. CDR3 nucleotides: TGCGCCAGCAGTGAGGGCTCGGATACGCAGTATTTT. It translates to CASSEGSDTQYF.

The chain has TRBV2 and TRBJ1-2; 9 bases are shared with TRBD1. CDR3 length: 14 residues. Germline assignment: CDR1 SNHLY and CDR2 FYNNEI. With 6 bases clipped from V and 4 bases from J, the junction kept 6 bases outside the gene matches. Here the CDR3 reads CASSPDRGGYGYTF. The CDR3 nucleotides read TGTGCCAGCAGCCCGGACAGGGGCGGCTATGGCTACACCTTC.

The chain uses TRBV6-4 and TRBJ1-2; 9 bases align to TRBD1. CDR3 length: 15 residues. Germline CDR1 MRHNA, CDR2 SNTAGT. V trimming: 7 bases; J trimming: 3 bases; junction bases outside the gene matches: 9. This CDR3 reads CASTVGTGQDYGYTF. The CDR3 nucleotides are TGTGCCAGCACTGTTGGGACAGGGCAGGACTATGGCTACACCTTC.

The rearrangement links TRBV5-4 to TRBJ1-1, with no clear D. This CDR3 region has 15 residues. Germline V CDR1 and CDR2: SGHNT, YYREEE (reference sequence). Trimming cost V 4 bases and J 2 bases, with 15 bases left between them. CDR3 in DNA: TGTGCCAGCAGCACCCAGGTCTCCCTAAACACTGAAGCTTTCTTT. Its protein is CASSTQVSLNTEAFF.

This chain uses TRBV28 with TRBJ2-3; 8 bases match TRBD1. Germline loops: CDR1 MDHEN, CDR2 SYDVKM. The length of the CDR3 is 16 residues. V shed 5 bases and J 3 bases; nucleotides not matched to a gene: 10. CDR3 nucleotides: TGTGCCAGCAGTCCCTGGACAGGGTCGAAGACAGATACGCAGTATTTT. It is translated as CASSPWTGSKTDTQYF.

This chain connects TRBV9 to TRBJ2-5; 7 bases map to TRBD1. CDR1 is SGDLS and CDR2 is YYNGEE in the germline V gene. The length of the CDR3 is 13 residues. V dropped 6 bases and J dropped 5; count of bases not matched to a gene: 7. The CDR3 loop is CASTTGAGETQYF. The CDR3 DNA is TGTGCCAGCACCACAGGGGCCGGGGAGACCCAGTACTTC.

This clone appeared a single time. CDR3 in amino acids: CASSLWTGGNTEAFF. The CDR3 DNA sequence: TGTGCCAGCAGTTTATGGACAGGGGGGAACACTGAAGCTTTCTTT. The chain links TRBV28 to TRBJ1-1, with 9 nucleotides matching TRBD1. Germline values: CDR1 MDHEN, CDR2 SYDVKM. This CDR3 is 15 amino acids long. The V gene end was trimmed by 0 bases and the J gene end by 1 base; junction bases not matched to a gene: 0.

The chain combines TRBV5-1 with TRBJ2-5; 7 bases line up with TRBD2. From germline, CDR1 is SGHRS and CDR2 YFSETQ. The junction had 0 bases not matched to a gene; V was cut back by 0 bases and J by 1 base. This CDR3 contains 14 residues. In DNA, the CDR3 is TGCGCCAGCAGCTTGGGGACTAGCCAAGAGACCCAGTACTTC. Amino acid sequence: CASSLGTSQETQYF.

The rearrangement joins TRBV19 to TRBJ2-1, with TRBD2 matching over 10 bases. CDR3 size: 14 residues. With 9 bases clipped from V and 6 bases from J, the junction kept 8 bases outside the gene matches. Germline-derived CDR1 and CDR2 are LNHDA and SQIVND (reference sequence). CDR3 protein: CASIDIAGGNEQFF. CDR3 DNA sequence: TGTGCCAGCATCGATATAGCGGGGGGCAATGAGCAGTTCTTC.

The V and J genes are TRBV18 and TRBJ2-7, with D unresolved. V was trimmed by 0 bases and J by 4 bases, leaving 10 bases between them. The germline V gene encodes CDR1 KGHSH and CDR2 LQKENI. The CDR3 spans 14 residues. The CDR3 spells CASSPPFSPYEQYF. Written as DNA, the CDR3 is TGTGCCAGCTCACCACCATTTTCCCCGTACGAGCAGTACTTC.

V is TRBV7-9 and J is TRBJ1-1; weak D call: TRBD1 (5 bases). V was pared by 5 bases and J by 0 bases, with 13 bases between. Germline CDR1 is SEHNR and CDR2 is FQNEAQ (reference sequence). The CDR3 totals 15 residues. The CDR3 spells CASSRGGPMNTEAFF. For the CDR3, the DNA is TGTGCCAGCAGCCGGGGGGGACCCATGAACACTGAAGCTTTCTTT. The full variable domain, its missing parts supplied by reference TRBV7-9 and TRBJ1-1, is DTGVSQNPRHKITKRGQNVTFRCDPISEHNRLYWYRQTLGQGPEFLTYFQNEAQLEKSRLLSDRFSAERPKGSFSTLEIQRTEQGDSAMYLCASSRGGPMNTEAFFGQGTRLTVV.

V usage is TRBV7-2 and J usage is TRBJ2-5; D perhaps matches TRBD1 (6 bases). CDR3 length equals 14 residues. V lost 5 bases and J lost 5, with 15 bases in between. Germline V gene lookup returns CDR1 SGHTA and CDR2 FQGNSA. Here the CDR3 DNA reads TGTGCCAGCAGCCCAGGACAGCCGAGGGAGACCCAGTACTTC. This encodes CASSPGQPRETQYF.

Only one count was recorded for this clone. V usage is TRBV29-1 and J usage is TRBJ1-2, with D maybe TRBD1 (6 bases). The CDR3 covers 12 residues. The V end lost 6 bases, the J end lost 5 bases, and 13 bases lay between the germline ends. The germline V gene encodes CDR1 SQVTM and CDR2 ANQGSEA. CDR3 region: CSVTTGGYGYTF. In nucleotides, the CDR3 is TGCAGCGTGACGACAGGCGGTTATGGCTACACCTTC.

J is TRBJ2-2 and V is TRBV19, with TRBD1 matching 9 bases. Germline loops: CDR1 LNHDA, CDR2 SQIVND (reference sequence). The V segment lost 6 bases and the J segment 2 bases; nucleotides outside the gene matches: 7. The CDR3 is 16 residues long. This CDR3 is CASRSPGQGNTGELFF. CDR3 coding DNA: TGTGCCAGTAGAAGCCCGGGACAGGGTAACACCGGGGAGCTGTTTTTT.

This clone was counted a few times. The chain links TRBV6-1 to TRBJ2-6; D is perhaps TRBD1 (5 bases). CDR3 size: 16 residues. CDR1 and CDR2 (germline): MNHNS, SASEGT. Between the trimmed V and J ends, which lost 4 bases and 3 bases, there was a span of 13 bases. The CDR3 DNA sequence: TGTGCCAGCAGTGTAAACCAGGGTGGTGGGGCCAACGTCCTGACTTTC. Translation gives CASSVNQGGGANVLTF.

The CDR3 nucleotides read TGTGCCAGCAGCCCCCCGGCAGGGCCTAACTATGGCTACACCTTC. Its protein product is CASSPPAGPNYGYTF. J is TRBJ1-2 and V is TRBV7-3; possibly TRBD1 for D (5 bases). The CDR3 is made up of 15 amino acids. The germline V and J ends were trimmed by 5 bases and 0 bases, with 13 bases remaining between them. Per the germline V gene, CDR1 is SGHTA and CDR2 is FQGTGA.

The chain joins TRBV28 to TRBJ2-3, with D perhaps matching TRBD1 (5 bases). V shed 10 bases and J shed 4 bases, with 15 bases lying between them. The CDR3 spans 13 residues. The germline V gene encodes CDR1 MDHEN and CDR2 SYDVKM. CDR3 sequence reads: CATRRGSPDTQYF. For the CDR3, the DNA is TGTGCCACCCGAAGGGGCAGCCCAGATACGCAGTATTTT.

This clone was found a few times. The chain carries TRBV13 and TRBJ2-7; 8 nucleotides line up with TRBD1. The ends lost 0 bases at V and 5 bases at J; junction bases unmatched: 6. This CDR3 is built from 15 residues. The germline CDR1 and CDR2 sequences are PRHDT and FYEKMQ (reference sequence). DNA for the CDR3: TGTGCCAGCAGCTTAGGGGGACAGGACCTCAACGAGCAGTACTTC. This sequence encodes CASSLGGQDLNEQYF.